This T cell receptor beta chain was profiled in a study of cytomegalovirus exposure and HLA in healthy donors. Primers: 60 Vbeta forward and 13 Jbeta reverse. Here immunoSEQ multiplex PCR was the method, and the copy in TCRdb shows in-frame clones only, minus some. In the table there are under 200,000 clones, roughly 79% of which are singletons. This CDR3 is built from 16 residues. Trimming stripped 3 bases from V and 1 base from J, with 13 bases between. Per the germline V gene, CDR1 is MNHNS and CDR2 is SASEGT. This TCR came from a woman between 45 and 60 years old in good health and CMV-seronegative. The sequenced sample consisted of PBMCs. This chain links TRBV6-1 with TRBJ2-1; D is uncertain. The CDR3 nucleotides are TGTGCCAGCAGTGATACCAGTGGCGGATCCTACAATGAGCAGTTCTTC. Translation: CASSDTSGGSYNEQFF.